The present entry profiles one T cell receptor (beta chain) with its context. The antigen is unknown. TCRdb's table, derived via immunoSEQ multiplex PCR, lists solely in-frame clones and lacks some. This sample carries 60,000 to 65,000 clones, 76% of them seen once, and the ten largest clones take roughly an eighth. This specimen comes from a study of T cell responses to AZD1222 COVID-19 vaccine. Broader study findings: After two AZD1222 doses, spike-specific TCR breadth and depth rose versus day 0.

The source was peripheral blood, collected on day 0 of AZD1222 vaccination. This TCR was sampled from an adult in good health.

CDR3 protein: CASSQEGASYNEQFF. Written as DNA, the CDR3 is TGTGCCAGCAGCCAAGAAGGGGCTTCCTACAATGAGCAGTTCTTC. The rearrangement links TRBV3-1 (or the pseudogene TRBV3-2) to TRBJ2-1; tentatively, D is TRBD1 (5 bases). Germline loops: CDR1 LGHDT, CDR2 YNNKEL (reference sequence). Trimming stripped 0 bases from V and 1 base from J, with 7 bases between. This CDR3 is built from 15 residues.